This TCR beta chain is drawn from a study of T cell changes during pregnancy in multiple sclerosis. There are 14 residues in the CDR3. The V and J ends lost 4 bases and 0 bases respectively, with 12 bases between them. Germline V gives CDR1 GTSNPN, CDR2 SVGIG (reference sequence). This clone was seen only a few times. Libraries were prepared by immunoSEQ multiplex PCR; TCRdb keeps only in-frame clonotypes and omits some of them. The data show 8,000 or so clones, with roughly nine tenths seen just once and about 9.4% held by the top ten. Source: CD8+ T cells from peripheral blood mononuclear cells, taken in the first trimester of pregnancy. The chain employs TRBV30 and TRBJ1-1; D not resolved. This TCR came from a female donor in good health, enrolled as a control in a pregnancy study. The CDR3 bases are TGTGCCTGGACTGGAGTCGGCCTGAACACTGAAGCTTTCTTT. Its translation is CAWTGVGLNTEAFF.